Listed here are 2 T cell receptor beta chains from one sample, sequenced in a study of blood T cell repertoires in COVID-19. This table comes from immunoSEQ multiplex PCR, and its TCRdb copy is limited to in-frame clones, with some not included. Of about 190,000 clones listed, about nine tenths are singletons. The sequencing sample was made of peripheral blood. The receptors originated from a young man with active or convalescent COVID-19.

The gene calls are TRBV19 and TRBJ1-2; D is perhaps TRBD1 (6 bases). This CDR3 spans 14 amino acids. The germline V gene encodes CDR1 LNHDA and CDR2 SQIVND (reference sequence). Trimming left V 7 bases short and J 8 bases short, with 20 bases between. For the CDR3, the DNA is TGTGCCAGTACCGTGCCCAGGGGAATCGGCGGCTACACCTTC. Translating it yields CASTVPRGIGGYTF.

The V call is TRBV18, the J call TRBJ2-5, with D possibly TRBD2 on 6 matching bases. The CDR3 has 17 residues. The germline CDR1 and CDR2 sequences are KGHSH and LQKENI. V was shortened by 3 bases and J by 5 bases, with 22 bases between the two germline ends. The CDR3: CASSPGSRVADSETQYF. DNA of the CDR3: TGTGCCAGCTCACCCGGATCTAGAGTAGCGGATTCGGAGACCCAGTACTTC.